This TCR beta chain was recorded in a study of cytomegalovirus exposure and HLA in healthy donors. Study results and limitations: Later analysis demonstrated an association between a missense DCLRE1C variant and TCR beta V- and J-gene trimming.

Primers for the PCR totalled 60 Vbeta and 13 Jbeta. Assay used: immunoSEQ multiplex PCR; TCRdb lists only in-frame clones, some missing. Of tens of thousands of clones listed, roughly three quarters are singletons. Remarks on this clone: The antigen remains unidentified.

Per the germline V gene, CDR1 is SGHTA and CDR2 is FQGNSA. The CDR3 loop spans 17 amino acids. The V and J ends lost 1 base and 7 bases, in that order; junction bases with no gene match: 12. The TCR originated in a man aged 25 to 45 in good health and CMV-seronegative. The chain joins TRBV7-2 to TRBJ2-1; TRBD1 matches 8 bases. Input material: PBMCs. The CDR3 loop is CASSLVGIGQGWNEQFF. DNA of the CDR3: TGTGCCAGCAGCTTAGTGGGGATCGGACAGGGTTGGAATGAGCAGTTCTTC.